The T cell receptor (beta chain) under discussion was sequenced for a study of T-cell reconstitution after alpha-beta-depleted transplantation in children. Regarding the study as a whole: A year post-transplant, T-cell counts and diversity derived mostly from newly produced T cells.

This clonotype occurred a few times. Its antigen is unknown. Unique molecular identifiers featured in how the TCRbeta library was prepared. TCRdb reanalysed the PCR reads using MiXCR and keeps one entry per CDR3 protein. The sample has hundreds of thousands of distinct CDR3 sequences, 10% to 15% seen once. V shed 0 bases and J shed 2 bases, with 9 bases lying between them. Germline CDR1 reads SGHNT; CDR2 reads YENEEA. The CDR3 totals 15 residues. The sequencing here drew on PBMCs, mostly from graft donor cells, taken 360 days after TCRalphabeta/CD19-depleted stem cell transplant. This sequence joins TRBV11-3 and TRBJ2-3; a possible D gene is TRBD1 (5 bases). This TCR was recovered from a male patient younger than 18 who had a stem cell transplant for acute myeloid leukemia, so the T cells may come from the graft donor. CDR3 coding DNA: TGTGCCAGCAGCTTAGATGGGGCAGCCACAGATACGCAGTATTTT. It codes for CASSLDGAATDTQYF.